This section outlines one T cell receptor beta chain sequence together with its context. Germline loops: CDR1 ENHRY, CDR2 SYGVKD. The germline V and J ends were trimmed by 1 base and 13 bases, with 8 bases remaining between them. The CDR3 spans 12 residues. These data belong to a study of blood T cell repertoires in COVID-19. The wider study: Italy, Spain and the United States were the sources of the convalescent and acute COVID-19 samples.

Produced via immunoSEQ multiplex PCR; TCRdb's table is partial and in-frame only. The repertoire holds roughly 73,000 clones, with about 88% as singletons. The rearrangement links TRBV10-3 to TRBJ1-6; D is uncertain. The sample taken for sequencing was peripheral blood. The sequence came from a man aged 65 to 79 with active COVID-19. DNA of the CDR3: TGTGCCATCAGTGAGTTGGAGACGCCCCTCCACTTT. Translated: CAISELETPLHF.